This TCR beta chain was found in a study of beta chain features in type 1 diabetes. Study outcomes and limitations: In all four CD4+ subsets, TCRB CDR3 length was significantly, moderately reduced in type 1 diabetes. A greater similarity of naive, central memory and Treg TCRB repertoires was seen among patients than among healthy donors.

Concerning this clone itself: Its antigen is as yet unknown.

Reverse transcribing all isolated RNA meant expressed TCRB transcripts were sequenced. Libraries were prepared by immunoSEQ multiplex PCR; TCRdb keeps only in-frame clonotypes and omits some of them. The repertoire holds 350,000 to 450,000 clones, with 14% as singletons. One heparinised draw, averaging around 120 mL, was taken per donor. This CDR3 has 16 amino acids. Per germline, CDR1 SGDLS and CDR2 YYNGEE. V trimming: 3 bases; J trimming: 2 bases; junction bases outside the gene matches: 10. The specimen was naive CD4+ T cells from blood. The chain links TRBV9 to TRBJ2-5, with 7 nucleotides matching TRBD1. This receptor was obtained from a man younger than 40 in good health. The CDR3 DNA sequence: TGTGCCAGCAGCGCTACAGGGGTGATTGGTCAAGAGACCCAGTACTTC. Protein: CASSATGVIGQETQYF. The whole variable domain, remainder taken from reference TRBV9 and TRBJ2-5, is DSGVTQTPKHLITATGQRVTLRCSPRSGDLSVYWYQQSLDQGLQFLIQYYNGEERAKGNILERFSAQQFPDLHSELNLSSLELGDSALYFCASSATGVIGQETQYFGPGTRLLVL.